A single sample gave rise to the 28 T cell receptor beta chains below, sequenced in a study of blood T cell repertoires in COVID-19 (dated by TCRdb to 2020 to 2021). The library was made by the immunoSEQ multiplex PCR assay. Not all clones reach the TCRdb copy of this immuneACCESS table, which keeps in-frame sequences only. Checked studies attribute under half of the gap to unresolved V genes and leave the rest unexplained. The sample data list some 250,000 clones, and around 89% of these were observed just once. The ten largest clones take up under 9.5% of the sample. The specimen was PBMCs or T cells enriched from blood (not recorded which). These TCRs come from a man aged 35 to 55 who had recovered from COVID-19.

The chain employs TRBV11-2 and TRBJ1-1; 8 positions match TRBD1. The germline CDR1 and CDR2 sequences are SGHAT and FQNNGV. This CDR3 spans 13 amino acids. V trimming: 3 bases; J trimming: 12 bases; junction bases outside the gene matches: 9. In DNA, the CDR3 is TGTGCCAGCAGCTTTGAGGACAGGGAGGTGACTTTCTTT. Residues: CASSFEDREVTFF.

The chain recombines TRBV27 with TRBJ1-2; possibly TRBD1 for D (6 bases). Germline values: CDR1 MNHEY, CDR2 SMNVEV (reference sequence). There are 15 residues in the CDR3. V was pared by 6 bases and J by 1 base, with 15 bases between. The CDR3 nucleotides read TGTGCCAGCAGCCTAACAGGGCTAAATAACTATGGCTACACCTTC. This encodes CASSLTGLNNYGYTF.

The chain links TRBV11-2 to TRBJ2-2; weak D call: TRBD2 (6 bases). V lost 1 base and J 2 bases, leaving 11 bases between the germline ends. This CDR3 region has 16 residues. In germline, CDR1 is SGHAT, CDR2 FQNNGV. CDR3 DNA: TGTGCCAGCAGCTTAGCTGGCGGGGTAAACACCGGGGAGCTGTTTTTT. Protein sequence: CASSLAGGVNTGELFF.

The chain links TRBV30 to TRBJ2-1; 7 nucleotides line up with TRBD2. With 2 bases clipped from V and 4 bases from J, the junction kept 11 bases outside the gene matches. CDR1 GTSNPN and CDR2 SVGIG come from the germline V gene (reference sequence). The CDR3 loop spans 16 amino acids. The CDR3 bases are TGTGCCTGGAGTATGCAGACTAGCTTGATTTACAATGAGCAGTTCTTC. Translation: CAWSMQTSLIYNEQFF.

The chain uses TRBV3-1 (or the pseudogene TRBV3-2) and TRBJ2-4; no clear D. Germline-derived CDR1 and CDR2 are LGHDT and YNNKEL (reference sequence). The CDR3 loop spans 15 amino acids. Trimming took 1 base from V and 0 from J, leaving 7 bases between them. The CDR3 spells CASSQGHLAKNIQYF. The CDR3 nucleotides read TGTGCCAGCAGCCAAGGGCACCTAGCCAAAAACATTCAGTACTTC.

The chain recombines TRBV5-1 with TRBJ2-3; 10 positions match TRBD2. Germline V gives CDR1 SGHRS, CDR2 YFSETQ. The CDR3 is made up of 15 amino acids. V lost 0 bases to trimming and J lost 6 bases; unmatched junction nucleotides: 4. The CDR3, as DNA: TGCGCCAGCAGCTTGGTAGCTAGCGGGAGTGATACGCAGTATTTT. It is translated as CASSLVASGSDTQYF. The entire variable domain, with the rest obtained from reference TRBV5-1 and TRBJ2-3, is as follows: KAGVTQTPRYLIKTRGQQVTLSCSPISGHRSVSWYQQTPGQGLQFLFEYFSETQRNKGNFPGRFSGRQFSNSRSEMNVSTLELGDSALYLCASSLVASGSDTQYFGPGTRLTVL.

J is TRBJ2-7 and V is TRBV2; 7 bases are shared with TRBD2. CDR1 is SNHLY, CDR2 FYNNEI, per germline. The CDR3 runs 14 residues. V trimming: 8 bases; J trimming: 0 bases; junction bases outside the gene matches: 7. The CDR3 sequence is CASYLSGNSYEQYF. In nucleotides, the CDR3 is TGTGCCAGCTATCTAAGCGGGAACTCCTACGAGCAGTACTTC.

This chain joins TRBV6-5 and TRBJ1-1, with unresolved D. This CDR3 region has 14 residues. Germline CDR1 and CDR2: MNHEY and SVGAGI. Trimming cost V 0 bases and J 3 bases, with 8 bases left between them. The CDR3, as DNA: TGTGCCAGCAGTTACTCGAGTTACGACACTGAAGCTTTCTTT. Encoded protein: CASSYSSYDTEAFF.

The chain uses TRBV10-3 and TRBJ1-1; perhaps TRBD1 as D (6 bases). This CDR3 is built from 13 residues. Germline-derived CDR1 and CDR2 are ENHRY and SYGVKD. Trimming pared 2 bases from V and 5 bases from J, leaving 9 bases between. DNA of the CDR3: TGTGCCATCAGTGAGACAGGGCGTACTGAAGCTTTCTTT. This gives the protein CAISETGRTEAFF.

This clone was detected only once. The genes are TRBV6-2 or TRBV6-3 and TRBJ2-3; D uncertain. The CDR3 consists of 15 residues. Germline values: CDR1 MNHEY, CDR2 SVGEGT. Trimming shortened V by 1 base and J by 0 bases, and 8 bases separated the two germline ends. The CDR3 protein is CASSYFSSSTDTQYF. The DNA of the CDR3 is TGTGCCAGCAGTTACTTTTCTTCTAGCACAGATACGCAGTATTTT.

The rearrangement links TRBV19 to TRBJ1-5; the D gene is possibly TRBD1 (6 bases). Germline V gives CDR1 LNHDA, CDR2 SQIVND (reference sequence). The CDR3 runs 14 residues. The V end lost 6 bases, the J end lost 4 bases, and 13 bases lay between the germline ends. This chain's CDR3 is CASSQQGGNQPQHF. The CDR3 DNA reads TGTGCCAGTAGCCAACAGGGTGGGAATCAGCCCCAGCATTTT.

The chain carries TRBV19 and TRBJ2-4, with 8 bases aligning to TRBD1. Unmatched junction bases numbered 7, after V lost 7 bases and J lost 11 bases. Germline assignment: CDR1 LNHDA and CDR2 SQIVND (reference sequence). The CDR3 spans 12 residues. The CDR3, as DNA: TGTGCCAGTACCCCGGACAGGGTGGTTCAGTACTTC. Its protein product is CASTPDRVVQYF.

CDR3 protein: CASSNSQGGTSNQPQHF. CDR3 coding DNA: TGTGCCAGCAGTAATTCCCAGGGGGGAACTAGCAATCAGCCCCAGCATTTT. The chain joins TRBV2 to TRBJ1-5; 7 positions match TRBD1. Per germline, CDR1 SNHLY and CDR2 FYNNEI. The length of the CDR3 is 17 residues. V dropped 5 bases and J dropped 0; count of bases not matched to a gene: 10.

The V gene is TRBV19, the J gene TRBJ1-5, with TRBD1 matching over 11 bases. The length of the CDR3 is 15 residues. CDR1 and CDR2 from the germline V gene are LNHDA and SQIVND (reference sequence). The trim removed 3 bases at V and 4 bases at J, leaving 2 bases unmatched. The CDR3 nucleotides read TGTGCCAGTAGTATTGGGACAGGGGGAAATCAGCCCCAGCATTTT. This translates into CASSIGTGGNQPQHF.

This chain links TRBV14 with TRBJ2-1, with TRBD2 matching 7 bases. CDR1 is SGHDN, CDR2 FVKESK, per germline. The CDR3 covers 16 residues. Losses at the gene ends were 5 bases for V and 2 bases for J; bases not matched to a gene: 9. CDR3 region: CASSKTPSGAYNEQFF. CDR3 DNA: TGTGCCAGCAGCAAGACCCCTAGCGGTGCCTACAATGAGCAGTTCTTC.

This chain uses TRBV10-1 with TRBJ1-3; 7 bases line up with TRBD1. Looked up from germline, CDR1 is WNHNN and CDR2 is SYGVQD (reference sequence). The CDR3 loop spans 16 amino acids. V lost 5 bases and J lost 3; bases outside the gene matches: 10. CDR3 protein: CASSLIIRQGGNTIYF. The CDR3 DNA sequence: TGCGCCAGCAGTCTGATTATACGACAGGGTGGAAACACCATATATTTT.

The chain recombines TRBV5-1 with TRBJ2-1; tentative D call: TRBD1 (6 bases). Germline V gene lookup returns CDR1 SGHRS and CDR2 YFSETQ. This CDR3 spans 14 amino acids. V gave up 4 bases and J gave up 4 bases, with 12 bases separating them. This chain's CDR3 is CASSKGQHYNEQFF. The DNA for the CDR3 is TGCGCCAGCAGCAAAGGACAGCATTACAATGAGCAGTTCTTC.

V and J are TRBV18 and TRBJ1-3; unclear D gene. Looked up from germline, CDR1 is KGHSH and CDR2 is LQKENI. Trimming took off 3 bases at V and 0 bases at J, with 9 bases between the two ends. CDR3 length: 15 residues. Here the CDR3 DNA reads TGTGCCAGCTCACCCGCGGTCCTCTCTGGAAACACCATATATTTT. This gives the protein CASSPAVLSGNTIYF.

This chain links TRBV28 with TRBJ2-7; a weak D match, TRBD1 (6 bases). CDR3 length: 12 amino acids. The V end lost 8 bases, the J end lost 1 base, and 9 bases lay between the germline ends. Germline CDR1 MDHEN, CDR2 SYDVKM. The CDR3 DNA reads as TGTGCCAGCCTTGGACAGTCCTACGAGCAGTACTTC. This codes for CASLGQSYEQYF.

The chain has TRBV5-1 and TRBJ2-6; D possibly corresponds to TRBD2 (6 bases). Per the germline V gene, CDR1 is SGHRS and CDR2 is YFSETQ. The CDR3 is made up of 16 amino acids. Trimming pared 3 bases from V and 7 bases from J, leaving 17 bases between. CDR3 amino acids: CASSSEGIVNANVLTF. The CDR3 DNA sequence: TGCGCCAGCAGCTCGGAGGGAATCGTGAATGCCAACGTCCTGACTTTC.

This rearrangement joins TRBV7-2 to TRBJ2-1; 11 nucleotides line up with TRBD2. This CDR3 spans 16 amino acids. V gave up 5 bases and J gave up 4 bases; unmatched junction bases: 7. The germline CDR1 and CDR2 sequences are SGHTA and FQGNSA. The CDR3 DNA reads as TGTGCCAGCAGCCTGAGACTAGCGGGAATGTACAATGAGCAGTTCTTC. Its translation is CASSLRLAGMYNEQFF.

The rearrangement links TRBV5-6 to TRBJ1-2; 10 bases line up with TRBD1. V shed 2 bases, J shed 3 bases, and the junction held 7 bases outside the gene matches. Germline V lookup: CDR1 SGHDT, CDR2 YYEEEE. CDR3 length: 16 residues. CDR3 loop: CASSFRQGATDYGYTF. CDR3 DNA sequence: TGTGCCAGCAGCTTTCGACAGGGGGCTACTGACTATGGCTACACCTTC.

In its sample, this clone was seen once. CDR3 in DNA: TGTGCCAGCAGCACATCGACAGTTAACAATGAGCAGTTCTTC. It translates to CASSTSTVNNEQFF. This chain links TRBV9 with TRBJ2-1; possibly TRBD1 for D (5 bases). The CDR3 contains 14 residues. Looked up from germline, CDR1 is SGDLS and CDR2 is YYNGEE. Deletions cut 4 bases from V and 5 bases from J, with 13 bases between.

The chain uses TRBV4-1 and TRBJ2-2; D might be TRBD2 (6 bases). The CDR3 is 15 residues long. V shed 4 bases and J shed 7 bases, with 16 bases lying between them. Germline assignment: CDR1 MGHRA and CDR2 YSYEKL. CDR3 residues: CASSPSSGSGGELFF. The DNA of the CDR3 is TGCGCCAGCAGCCCGAGTTCCGGGAGTGGCGGGGAGCTGTTTTTT.

The CDR3 here is CASFGVPTSYNSPLHF. CDR3 DNA sequence: TGTGCCAGCTTCGGGGTCCCGACCTCCTATAATTCACCCCTCCACTTT. The chain links TRBV28 to TRBJ1-6; no clear D. The germline V gene encodes CDR1 MDHEN and CDR2 SYDVKM. This CDR3 contains 16 residues. Between the trimmed V and J ends, which lost 8 bases and 0 bases, there was a span of 14 bases.

The rearrangement joins TRBV5-1 to TRBJ1-1; D may be TRBD1 (6 bases). Per the germline V gene, CDR1 is SGHRS and CDR2 is YFSETQ. V lost 4 bases to trimming and J lost 0 bases, with 10 bases between them. CDR3 size: 14 residues. CDR3 loop: CASSRDTLNTEAFF. CDR3 DNA: TGCGCCAGCAGCCGGGACACCCTGAACACTGAAGCTTTCTTT.

V usage is TRBV7-9 and J usage is TRBJ1-1; 8 bases are a match to TRBD1. Germline V gene sequence: CDR1 SEHNR, CDR2 FQNEAQ (reference sequence). The CDR3 contains 16 residues. The V segment lost 5 bases and the J segment 3 bases; nucleotides outside the gene matches: 11. The CDR3 region is CASSGGQALAHTEAFF. The CDR3 DNA sequence: TGTGCCAGCAGCGGGGGACAGGCCCTCGCCCACACTGAAGCTTTCTTT. Combining the CDR3 with reference TRBV7-9 and TRBJ1-1 gives the whole variable domain DTGVSQNPRHKITKRGQNVTFRCDPISEHNRLYWYRQTLGQGPEFLTYFQNEAQLEKSRLLSDRFSAERPKGSFSTLEIQRTEQGDSAMYLCASSGGQALAHTEAFFGQGTRLTVV.

The rearrangement joins TRBV18 to TRBJ2-3; perhaps TRBD1 as D (5 bases). The CDR3 has 16 residues. V was pared by 3 bases and J by 0 bases, with 13 bases between. Germline lookup yields CDR1 KGHSH and CDR2 LQKENI. CDR3 amino acids: CASSPSKTASTDTQYF. CDR3 DNA: TGTGCCAGCTCACCTTCGAAGACAGCAAGCACAGATACGCAGTATTTT.